The 8 T cell receptor beta chains in this list originate from one sample, sequenced in a study of OX40 agonist ivuxolimab in advanced cancers. The table came from immunoSEQ multiplex PCR; TCRdb's copy has only in-frame clones and leaves some out. The sample contains 70,000 to 90,000 clones, over 70% of which appear only once. The material sequenced was CD4+ or CD8+ T cells sorted from blood, taken in a trial of the OX40 agonist ivuxolimab. The receptors here all came from an adult with an advanced solid tumor such as melanoma, head and neck, liver or kidney cancer.

This clone was counted a single time. The chain recombines TRBV2 with TRBJ1-2, with D unclear. V lost 3 bases and J lost 6, with 14 bases in between. The CDR3 is 14 residues long. Per the germline V gene, CDR1 is SNHLY and CDR2 is FYNNEI. In DNA form, the CDR3 reads TGTGCCAGCAGTGAGGGCCCAGGACGGGATGGCTACACCTTC. Protein sequence: CASSEGPGRDGYTF. The complete variable domain, with remaining parts taken from reference TRBV2 and TRBJ1-2, reads EPEVTQTPSHQVTQMGQEVILRCVPISNHLYFYWYRQILGQKVEFLVSFYNNEISEKSEIFDDQFSVERPDGSNFTLKIRSTKLEDSAMYFCASSEGPGRDGYTFGSGTRLTVV.

The V gene is TRBV19, the J gene TRBJ2-6; TRBD1 aligns across 8 bases. V dropped 8 bases and J dropped 4; count of bases not matched to a gene: 13. The CDR3 covers 17 residues. Germline V gene lookup returns CDR1 LNHDA and CDR2 SQIVND (reference sequence). CDR3 protein: CASSGDRTLSGANVLTF. CDR3 DNA: TGTGCCAGTTCAGGGGACAGGACTCTGTCCGGGGCCAACGTCCTGACTTTC.

This CDR3 is CASSVDQGTTEAFF. CDR3 bases: TGTGCCAGCAGCGTAGACCAGGGGACCACTGAAGCTTTCTTT. The rearrangement joins TRBV9 to TRBJ1-1; TRBD1 is a possible D gene (6 bases). With 0 bases removed from V and 4 bases from J, the gap between germline ends came to 10 bases. The CDR3 is 14 residues long. Germline V lookup: CDR1 SGDLS, CDR2 YYNGEE.

The chain combines TRBV19 with TRBJ2-3; 10 bases map to TRBD1. V lost 5 bases, J lost 0 bases, and 8 bases stayed unmatched. CDR1 LNHDA and CDR2 SQIVND come from the germline V gene (reference sequence). This CDR3 has 17 amino acids. CDR3 loop: CASSPDRQGASTDTQYF. In DNA form, the CDR3 reads TGTGCCAGTAGTCCGGACCGACAGGGGGCCAGCACAGATACGCAGTATTTT. Together with reference TRBV19 and TRBJ2-3, the CDR3 gives the full variable domain: DGGITQSPKYLFRKEGQNVTLSCEQNLNHDAMYWYRQDPGQGLRLIYYSQIVNDFQKGDIAEGYSVSREKKESFPLTVTSAQKNPTAFYLCASSPDRQGASTDTQYFGPGTRLTVL.

The chain employs TRBV30 and TRBJ2-1; TRBD2 is a possible D gene (6 bases). V lost 0 bases and J 10 bases, leaving 7 bases between the germline ends. Looked up from germline, CDR1 is GTSNPN and CDR2 is SVGIG (reference sequence). This CDR3 contains 11 residues. The CDR3 DNA reads TGTGCCTGGAGTGTGGCGGGGGAGCAGTTCTTC. Its translation is CAWSVAGEQFF.

This rearrangement joins TRBV1 to TRBJ1-1; the table gives TRBD1 as D, unverified against the DNA. TRBV1 is listed as a pseudogene. This CDR3 contains 19 residues. This chain's CDR3 is CTSSSGTGGRGGRYTEAFF. The CDR3 DNA follows: TGCACCAGCAGCTCTGGGACAGGGGGCCGTGGTGGTAGGTACACTGAAGCTTTCTTT.

The V call is TRBV19, the J call TRBJ2-5, with 13 bases aligning to TRBD2. Trimming at V came to 7 bases and at J to 5 bases, leaving 7 bases not matched to a gene. Germline-derived CDR1 and CDR2 are LNHDA and SQIVND (reference sequence). The length of the CDR3 is 15 residues. CDR3 sequence (DNA): TGTGCCAGTACCAAAGGGACTAGCGGGGTGGAGACCCAGTACTTC. Translating it yields CASTKGTSGVETQYF.

The rearrangement uses TRBV5-1 and TRBJ1-3; 7 bases fit TRBD1. J was trimmed by 2 bases and V by 0 bases; bases with no gene match: 11. The CDR3 consists of 18 residues. Germline V gene data show CDR1 as SGHRS and CDR2 as YFSETQ. CDR3 sequence: CASSLGTGTAIPGNTIYF. CDR3 coding DNA: TGCGCCAGCAGCTTGGGGACAGGCACGGCGATCCCTGGAAACACCATATATTTT.